A selection of T cell receptor beta chains follows, all from one sample in a study of blood T cell repertoires in COVID-19. Clones were sequenced by immunoSEQ multiplex PCR, and TCRdb holds only the in-frame ones, with some missing. The sample lists a few hundred thousand clones, 65% to 90% occurring once. Input material: PBMCs or T cells enriched from blood (not recorded which). The source of these receptors is a woman in her 40s with acute COVID-19. CDR3s include the opening cysteine and the closing phenylalanine or tryptophan. Expanded clones get a size class; other rows say once, few or many, or leave the size out.

TRBV6-5,15,TRBJ1-3,NA,CASSPQGSFGNTIYF
TRBV4-1,14,TRBJ1-2,NA,CASSQESGPYGYTF
TRBV2,12,TRBJ1-5,NA,CASSGQGQPQHF
TRBV5-1,16,TRBJ1-2,NA,CASSLGAQGVGSRYTF
TRBV7-2,15,TRBJ1-1,NA,CASSPYDRGPTEAFF
TRBV18,15,TRBJ2-2,NA,CASSPPIPNTGELFF
TRBV6-5,12,TRBJ2-7,once,CASTGDRYEQYF
TRBV6-2/TRBV6-3,15,TRBJ1-2,NA,CASSYGNRASTYYTF
TRBV18,15,TRBJ1-2,NA,CASSPQTGIGNGYTF
TRBV4-2,17,TRBJ2-7,NA,CASSQDVSAGGWYEQYF
TRBV10-3,19,TRBJ2-6,NA,CAISESGGGVGSGANVLTF
TRBV6-5,15,TRBJ2-7,NA,CASSYGGARSYEQYF
TRBV18,16,TRBJ2-1,few,CASSPPNSGPYNEQFF
TRBV10-3,14,TRBJ1-2,NA,CAISLGQGDYGYTF
TRBV2,15,TRBJ2-7,NA,CASSLLASGSGEQYF
TRBV5-4,15,TRBJ2-1,NA,CASSYGTSGSNEQFF
TRBV18,13,TRBJ1-1,NA,CASKQGGDTEAFF
TRBV27,16,TRBJ2-1,NA,CASSPVGLETYNEQFF
TRBV12-3/TRBV12-4,13,TRBJ1-2,few,CASSFLVEVGYTF
TRBV19,16,TRBJ2-2,NA,CASSIPGLAVAGELFF
TRBV6-5,14,TRBJ2-5,NA,CASRRTGRGETQYF
TRBV5-4,15,TRBJ2-3,NA,CASSLIAGSTDTQYF
TRBV11-2,15,TRBJ1-1,NA,CASSIPGQGSAEAFF
TRBV19,14,TRBJ1-5,NA,CASRAGLSNQPQHF
TRBV6-5,15,TRBJ1-4,NA,CASIAILRGNEKLFF
TRBV21-1,15,TRBJ2-1,NA,CASSKGTGTYNEQFF
TRBV24-1,15,TRBJ2-3,NA,CATSRGGALTDTQYF
TRBV5-4,14,TRBJ1-2,NA,CASSPPVRGYGYTF
TRBV27,15,TRBJ2-3,NA,CASSPWTGPSDTQYF
TRBV19,15,TRBJ2-7,NA,CASSIASGRSYEQYF
TRBV18,14,TRBJ1-5,NA,CASSRQGDNQPQHF
TRBV19,16,TRBJ1-2,NA,CASSKGQGLTHYGYTF
TRBV29-1,13,TRBJ1-1,NA,CSVPGQKNTEAFF
TRBV14,17,TRBJ2-1,NA,CASSQDGGGLIYNEQFF
TRBV15,21,TRBJ1-3,NA,CATSKPRPMSGQGESGNTIYF
TRBV6-5,14,TRBJ1-4,few,CASSSRTGDEKLFF
TRBV7-9,15,TRBJ1-1,NA,CASSLGLDRNTEAFF
TRBV5-1,14,TRBJ2-2,NA,CASGGEANTGELFF
TRBV10-2,13,TRBJ1-1,NA,CASSDRGRTEAFF
TRBV7-9,15,TRBJ2-5,NA,CASSHSGGGQETQYF
TRBV3-1/TRBV3-2,17,TRBJ2-2,NA,CASSQESLALNTGELFF
TRBV3-1/TRBV3-2,16,TRBJ1-6,NA,CASSLTKSSYNSPLHF
TRBV5-8,18,TRBJ1-1,NA,CASSFFRGQGNMNTEAFF
TRBV5-6,18,TRBJ2-6,NA,CASSSGGQGETGANVLTF
TRBV14,14,TRBJ1-1,NA,CASSQDRVYTEAFF
TRBV9,14,TRBJ2-2,few,CASSERTGAGELFF
TRBV6-1,14,TRBJ2-7,NA,CASSDQGTSYEQYF
TRBV9,13,TRBJ2-3,NA,CASSSNGQAVRYF
TRBV11-3,16,TRBJ2-2,once,CASSSSLASNTGELFF